This T cell receptor beta chain stems from a study of CD8+CD57+ T cells in acquired aplastic anemia. Study overall: Across the sorted CD4+ and CD8+ cells, DNA amounts averaged about 3.1 ug. There were about 10.8 million reads, on average, for CD4+ cells from healthy donors.

TCR beta VDJ and CDR3 profiles were obtained from a genomic DNA template. A single record per CDR3 protein comes from TCRdb applying MiXCR to the reads. The repertoire holds approximately 200,000 distinct CDR3 sequences, with roughly half as singletons. As to this clonotype: The target antigen is unknown.

Study results and caveats: Shared by patients and controls, twenty-nine CD8+ CDR3s were abundant in patients.

The receptor was isolated from a human donor in good health, serving as a control. The sequenced sample consisted of sorted CD4+, CD8+, or CD8+CD57+ T cells (not recorded which) from PBMCs.

This CDR3 reads CASSIGAGPRDEQFF. The CDR3 DNA reads TGTGCCAGTAGTATCGGAGCGGGTCCTCGGGATGAGCAGTTCTTC. The chain uses TRBV19 and TRBJ2-1; tentatively, D is TRBD2 (6 bases). This CDR3 has 15 residues. CDR1 is LNHDA, CDR2 SQIVND, per germline (reference sequence). The V and J ends lost 3 bases and 8 bases respectively, with 17 bases between them.